This passage covers 20 T cell receptor beta chains from one sample sequenced in a study of identical twins. TCRdb passed the 5' RACE reads through MiXCR, listing each CDR3 protein once. Here the sample spans a few hundred thousand distinct CDR3 sequences, roughly 13% being singletons. These records were also assigned to another study, of yellow fever vaccine responses in identical twins.

The sample consisted of memory (CD45RO+) T cells sorted from blood. The origin of the receptors is a young woman in good health.

The chain recombines TRBV11-2 with TRBJ1-4, with D maybe TRBD1 (6 bases). This CDR3 region has 16 residues. Germline CDR1 is SGHAT and CDR2 is FQNNGV. Trimming shortened V by 5 bases and J by 5 bases, and 18 bases separated the two germline ends. CDR3 in DNA: TGTGCCAGCAGCACCCGGACCGGGACACTGAATGAAAAACTGTTTTTT. Translating gives CASSTRTGTLNEKLFF. Based on the CDR3 plus reference TRBV11-2 and TRBJ1-4, the full variable domain is EAGVAQSPRYKIIEKRQSVAFWCNPISGHATLYWYQQILGQGPKLLIQFQNNGVVDDSQLPKDRFSAERLKGVDSTLKIQPAKLEDSAVYLCASSTRTGTLNEKLFFGSGTQLSVL.

The chain recombines TRBV25-1 with TRBJ2-7; TRBD1 might be the D (5 bases). The CDR3 extends over 13 amino acids. Germline loops: CDR1 MGHDK, CDR2 SYGVNS. V was pared by 2 bases and J by 3 bases, with 8 bases between. Here the CDR3 reads CASSEKGLYEQYF. DNA for the CDR3: TGTGCCAGCAGTGAAAAGGGGCTCTACGAGCAGTACTTC.

The rearrangement uses TRBV25-1 and TRBJ2-2; unclear D gene. Trimming shortened V by 8 bases and J by 7 bases, and 11 bases separated the two germline ends. The CDR3 consists of 12 residues. The germline gives CDR1 MGHDK, CDR2 SYGVNS. The CDR3: CASQFSRGELFF. DNA for the CDR3: TGTGCCAGCCAGTTTTCTCGCGGGGAGCTGTTTTTT.

This clonotype was found many times. The chain is built from TRBV5-1 and TRBJ2-3; D is unresolved. CDR1 SGHRS and CDR2 YFSETQ come from the germline V gene. V gave up 2 bases and J gave up 6 bases, with 10 bases separating them. This CDR3 is 13 amino acids long. The CDR3 sequence is CASSLGVVDTQYF. The CDR3 DNA reads as TGCGCCAGCAGCTTAGGAGTGGTGGATACGCAGTATTTT. Drawing the rest from reference TRBV5-1 and TRBJ2-3, the complete variable domain is KAGVTQTPRYLIKTRGQQVTLSCSPISGHRSVSWYQQTPGQGLQFLFEYFSETQRNKGNFPGRFSGRQFSNSRSEMNVSTLELGDSALYLCASSLGVVDTQYFGPGTRLTVL.

The chain carries TRBV28 and TRBJ2-7; no clear D gene. Germline CDR1 is MDHEN and CDR2 is SYDVKM. This CDR3 has 13 residues. V was clipped by 6 bases and J by 0 bases, with 9 bases between them. The CDR3 DNA is TGTGCCAGCAGAGGGATCCCCTCCTACGAGCAGTACTTC. Protein product: CASRGIPSYEQYF.

V usage is TRBV24-1 and J usage is TRBJ2-1; D unclear. V lost 8 bases to trimming and J lost 2 bases, with 9 bases between them. The CDR3 spans 13 residues. Germline values: CDR1 KGHDR, CDR2 SFDVKD. The CDR3 DNA sequence: TGTGCCACCAAAGGGTCGGCCTACAATGAGCAGTTCTTC. Protein product: CATKGSAYNEQFF.

The gene calls are TRBV5-6 and TRBJ2-2; D possibly matches TRBD1 or TRBD2 (5 bases each). Germline lookup yields CDR1 SGHDT and CDR2 YYEEEE. V was trimmed by 1 base and J by 5 bases, leaving 15 bases between them. The CDR3 extends over 16 amino acids. CDR3 in DNA: TGTGCCAGCAGCTTGACCTGGACTCCAGGGACCGGGGAGCTGTTTTTT. Translation gives CASSLTWTPGTGELFF.

This clonotype showed up just a few times. The chain joins TRBV18 to TRBJ1-1, with 8 bases that match TRBD1. This CDR3 comprises 13 residues. V shed 6 bases and J 4 bases; nucleotides not matched to a gene: 4. Germline loops: CDR1 KGHSH, CDR2 LQKENI. CDR3 residues: CASSRTGTTEAFF. Written as DNA, the CDR3 is TGTGCCAGCTCCCGGACAGGGACCACTGAAGCTTTCTTT.

The table lists this clonotype with many counts. The chain couples TRBV10-3 to TRBJ2-2, with 10 bases matching TRBD2. Germline V lookup: CDR1 ENHRY, CDR2 SYGVKD. V lost 10 bases and J lost 3; bases outside the gene matches: 11. The CDR3 extends over 16 amino acids. The CDR3 DNA sequence: TGTGCCACCAGCCCGTCAGCGGGAGGGGACACCGGGGAGCTGTTTTTT. This translates into CATSPSAGGDTGELFF.

This clonotype was recorded a few times. This chain links TRBV6-2 or TRBV6-3 with TRBJ2-1, with 10 bases identical to TRBD2. Trimming removed 3 bases from V and 12 bases from J; junction bases left unmatched: 8. This CDR3 spans 14 amino acids. Germline-derived CDR1 and CDR2 are MNHEY and SVGEGT. The CDR3 sequence: CASSYRQAGGWQFF. Here the CDR3 DNA reads TGTGCCAGCAGTTATCGACAAGCGGGAGGGTGGCAGTTCTTC.

There are many counts of this clonotype. This rearrangement joins TRBV12-3 or TRBV12-4 to TRBJ2-7, with 7 positions matching TRBD1. The length of the CDR3 is 15 residues. The junction had 12 bases not matched to a gene; V was cut back by 8 bases and J by 2 bases. In nucleotides, the CDR3 is TGTGCCAGCTCCCGTGGGGGACAGAACACCTACGAGCAGTACTTC. Translating gives CASSRGGQNTYEQYF.

The genes are TRBV30 and TRBJ1-2; no reliable D call. Germline-derived CDR1 and CDR2 are GTSNPN and SVGIG (reference sequence). V shed 0 bases and J shed 6 bases, with 11 bases lying between them. The CDR3 extends over 13 amino acids. CDR3 sequence (DNA): TGTGCCTGGAGTGTGGGGTTTTTCGATGGCTACACCTTC. It encodes CAWSVGFFDGYTF.

This clonotype was counted between two and nine times. One end of the junction varies from germline; a read error may be responsible. V gene TRBV6-1 combines with J gene TRBJ1-6; TRBD1 aligns across 7 bases. The CDR3 consists of 15 residues. Germline CDR1 MNHNS, CDR2 SASEGT. CDR3 sequence reads: CASSIRDSYNSPLHF. DNA for the CDR3: TGTGCCAGCAGTATTCGGGACAGCTATAATTCGCCCCTCCACTTT.

The chain couples TRBV7-2 to TRBJ2-5; 8 bases are a match to TRBD2. Germline-derived CDR1 and CDR2 are SGHTA and FQGNSA. Trimming cost V 5 bases and J 3 bases; bases outside gene matches: 8. The CDR3 sequence is 15 residues long. In DNA form, the CDR3 reads TGTGCCAGCAGCGGGGACGGGAGGGCCGAAGAGACCCAGTACTTC. Translation: CASSGDGRAEETQYF.

In this sample, this clonotype turned up a few times. V and J are TRBV10-3 and TRBJ2-2; 9 bases fit TRBD1. The CDR3 runs to 15 residues. Germline CDR1 is ENHRY and CDR2 is SYGVKD. J was trimmed by 7 bases and V by 10 bases; bases with no gene match: 13. The chain's CDR3 is CASKPTGGDGGELFF. The CDR3 nucleotides are TGTGCCAGCAAGCCGACAGGGGGAGACGGCGGGGAGCTGTTTTTT.

This clonotype was observed at least ten times. The V call is TRBV5-1, the J call TRBJ2-3; D remains ambiguous. V dropped 0 bases and J dropped 0 bases, with 5 bases sitting between them. The CDR3 spans 14 residues. Germline CDR1 is SGHRS and CDR2 is YFSETQ. In nucleotides, the CDR3 is TGCGCCAGCAGCTTGGCGGAGAGCACAGATACGCAGTATTTT. Encoded protein: CASSLAESTDTQYF. Drawing the rest from reference TRBV5-1 and TRBJ2-3, the complete variable domain is KAGVTQTPRYLIKTRGQQVTLSCSPISGHRSVSWYQQTPGQGLQFLFEYFSETQRNKGNFPGRFSGRQFSNSRSEMNVSTLELGDSALYLCASSLAESTDTQYFGPGTRLTVL.

This clonotype appeared a few times. The chain employs TRBV7-9 and TRBJ1-2; D perhaps matches TRBD1 (6 bases). CDR3 length: 11 amino acids. The V end was cut by 4 bases, the J end by 8 bases, with 8 bases between. From germline, CDR1 is SEHNR and CDR2 FQNEAQ (reference sequence). DNA of the CDR3: TGTGCCAGCAGCTCCACAGGGGGCTACACCTTC. It translates to CASSSTGGYTF.

The rearrangement joins TRBV2 to TRBJ2-5; a possible D gene is TRBD1 (5 bases). This CDR3 is built from 15 residues. V was clipped by 4 bases and J by 2 bases, with 14 bases between them. The germline V gene encodes CDR1 SNHLY and CDR2 FYNNEI. The CDR3 nucleotides read TGTGCCAGCAGTGGCGGCGGCGCAGGGCAAGAGACCCAGTACTTC. It codes for CASSGGGAGQETQYF.

The V and J genes are TRBV6-2 or TRBV6-3 and TRBJ2-2; the D is unclear. The V end lost 5 bases, the J end lost 0 bases, and 7 bases lay between the germline ends. Germline V gives CDR1 MNHEY, CDR2 SVGEGT. The CDR3 length is 14 residues. The DNA of the CDR3 is TGTGCCAGCAGTGAACACTCGAACACCGGGGAGCTGTTTTTT. It is translated as CASSEHSNTGELFF.

There are a few counts of this clonotype. V gene TRBV27 combines with J gene TRBJ2-3; 7 nucleotides agree with TRBD2. This CDR3 has 13 amino acids. Germline V gene lookup returns CDR1 MNHEY and CDR2 SMNVEV (reference sequence). The V segment lost 5 bases and the J segment 8 bases; nucleotides outside the gene matches: 7. DNA for the CDR3: TGTGCCAGCAGTCTGAGCGGGGCGGTTACGCAGTATTTT. This gives the protein CASSLSGAVTQYF.